This entry features one T cell receptor beta chain sequence. Its antigen is unknown. Germline values: CDR1 SQVTM, CDR2 ANQGSEA. The CDR3 has 12 residues. These data originate in a study of OX40 agonist ivuxolimab in advanced cancers. Using immunoSEQ multiplex PCR, the repertoire was profiled, and TCRdb retains in-frame clones only, with some absent. The data show 75,000 to 100,000 clones, with 84% seen just once and about 5.8% held by the top ten. Findings and limits, study-wide: Among the least clonally expanded were partial responders at 0.1-3.0 mg/kg. Expanded clones were, on average, more numerous in CD8+ T cells than in CD4+.

The starting material was CD4+ or CD8+ T cells sorted from blood, obtained in a trial of the OX40 agonist ivuxolimab. The chain couples TRBV29-1 to TRBJ2-1; possibly TRBD1 for D (6 bases). The sequence derives from an adult with an advanced solid tumor such as melanoma, head and neck, liver or kidney cancer. Here the CDR3 reads CEARGSYNEQFF. Here the CDR3 DNA reads TGCGAAGCCAGGGGCTCCTACAATGAGCAGTTCTTC.